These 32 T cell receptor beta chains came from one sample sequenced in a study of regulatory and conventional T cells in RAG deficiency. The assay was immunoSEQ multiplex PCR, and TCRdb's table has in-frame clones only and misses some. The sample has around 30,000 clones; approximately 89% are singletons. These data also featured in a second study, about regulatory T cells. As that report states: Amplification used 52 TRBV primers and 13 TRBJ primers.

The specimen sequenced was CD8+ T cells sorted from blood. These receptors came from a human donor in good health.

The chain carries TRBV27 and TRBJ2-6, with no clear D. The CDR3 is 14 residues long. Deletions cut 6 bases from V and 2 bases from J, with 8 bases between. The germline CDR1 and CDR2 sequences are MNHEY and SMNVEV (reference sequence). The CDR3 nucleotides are TGTGCCAGCAGCCTACGTACTGGGGCCAACGTCCTGACTTTC. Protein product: CASSLRTGANVLTF. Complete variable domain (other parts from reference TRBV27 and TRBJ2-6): EAQVTQNPRYLITVTGKKLTVTCSQNMNHEYMSWYRQDPGLGLRQIYYSMNVEVTDKGDVPEGYKVSRKEKRNFPLILESPSPNQTSLYFCASSLRTGANVLTFGAGSRLTVL.

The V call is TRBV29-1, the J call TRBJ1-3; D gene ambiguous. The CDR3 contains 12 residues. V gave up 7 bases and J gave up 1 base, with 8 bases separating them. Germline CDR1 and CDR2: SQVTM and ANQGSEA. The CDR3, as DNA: TGCAGCGCGACTGAATCTGGAAACACCATATATTTT. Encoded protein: CSATESGNTIYF.

The CDR3 DNA is TGTGCCAGTAGTATAGATACCGTTTACAATGAGCAGTTCTTC. It is translated as CASSIDTVYNEQFF. The rearrangement links TRBV19 to TRBJ2-1; no clear D. The CDR3 spans 14 residues. Germline lookup yields CDR1 LNHDA and CDR2 SQIVND (reference sequence). V dropped 0 bases and J dropped 4 bases, with 7 bases sitting between them.

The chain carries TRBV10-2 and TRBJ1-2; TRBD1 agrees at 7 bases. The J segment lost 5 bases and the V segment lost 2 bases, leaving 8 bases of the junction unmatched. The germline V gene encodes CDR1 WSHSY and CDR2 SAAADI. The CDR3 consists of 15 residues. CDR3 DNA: TGCGCCAGCAGTGAGCCCGAGACCAGGGGGTATGGCTACACCTTC. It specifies CASSEPETRGYGYTF.

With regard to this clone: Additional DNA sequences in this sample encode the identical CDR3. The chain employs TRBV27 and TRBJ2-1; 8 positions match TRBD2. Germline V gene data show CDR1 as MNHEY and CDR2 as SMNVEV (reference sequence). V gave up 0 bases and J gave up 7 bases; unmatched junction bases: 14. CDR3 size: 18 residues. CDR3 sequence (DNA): TGTGCCAGCAGTTTATCTGGTTTTCCAGCGGGGGAGTTTAATGAGCAGTTCTTC. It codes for CASSLSGFPAGEFNEQFF.

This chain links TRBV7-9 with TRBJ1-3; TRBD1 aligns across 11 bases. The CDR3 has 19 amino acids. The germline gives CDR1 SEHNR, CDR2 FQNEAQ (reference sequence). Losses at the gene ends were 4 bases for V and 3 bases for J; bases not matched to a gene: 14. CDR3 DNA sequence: TGTGCCAGCAGCTCTCGGGGACAGGGGGAAAAAGGTGGTGGAAACACCATATATTTT. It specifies CASSSRGQGEKGGGNTIYF.

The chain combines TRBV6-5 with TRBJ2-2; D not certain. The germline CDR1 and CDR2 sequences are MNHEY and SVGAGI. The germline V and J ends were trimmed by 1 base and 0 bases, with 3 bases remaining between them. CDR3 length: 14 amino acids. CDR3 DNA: TGTGCCAGCAGTTACTTCTCGAACACCGGGGAGCTGTTTTTT. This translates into CASSYFSNTGELFF.

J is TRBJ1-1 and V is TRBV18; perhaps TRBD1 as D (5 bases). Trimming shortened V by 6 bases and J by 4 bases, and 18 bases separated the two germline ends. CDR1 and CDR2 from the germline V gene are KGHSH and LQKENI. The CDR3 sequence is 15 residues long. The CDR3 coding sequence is TGTGCCAGCTCGCACAAAGCGATAGGGGTCACTGAAGCTTTCTTT. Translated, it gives CASSHKAIGVTEAFF.

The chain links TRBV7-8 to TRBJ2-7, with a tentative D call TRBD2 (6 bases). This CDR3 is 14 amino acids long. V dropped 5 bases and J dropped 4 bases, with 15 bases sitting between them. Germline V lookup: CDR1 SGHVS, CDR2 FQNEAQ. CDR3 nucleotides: TGTGCCAGCAGCCGAAGTGGCGGGATGTACGAGCAGTACTTC. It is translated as CASSRSGGMYEQYF.

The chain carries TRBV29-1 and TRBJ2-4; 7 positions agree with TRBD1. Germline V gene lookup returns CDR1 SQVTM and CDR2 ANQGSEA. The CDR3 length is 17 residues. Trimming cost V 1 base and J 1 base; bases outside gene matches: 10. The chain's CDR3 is CSVEGVRGRGAKNIQYF. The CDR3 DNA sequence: TGCAGCGTTGAAGGGGTAAGGGGGCGCGGGGCCAAAAACATTCAGTACTTC.

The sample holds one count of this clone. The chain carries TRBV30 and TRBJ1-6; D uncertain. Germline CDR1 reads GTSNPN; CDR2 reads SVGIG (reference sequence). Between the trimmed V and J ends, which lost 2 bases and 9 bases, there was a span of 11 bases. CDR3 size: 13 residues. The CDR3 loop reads CAWSWQEGSPLHF. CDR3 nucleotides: TGTGCCTGGAGTTGGCAGGAGGGTTCACCCCTCCACTTT.

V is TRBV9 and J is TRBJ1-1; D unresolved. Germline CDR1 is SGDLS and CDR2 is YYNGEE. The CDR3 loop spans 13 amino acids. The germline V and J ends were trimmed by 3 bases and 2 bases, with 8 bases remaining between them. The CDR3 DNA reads TGTGCCAGCAGCGCCAGGATAAACACTGAAGCTTTCTTT. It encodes CASSARINTEAFF.

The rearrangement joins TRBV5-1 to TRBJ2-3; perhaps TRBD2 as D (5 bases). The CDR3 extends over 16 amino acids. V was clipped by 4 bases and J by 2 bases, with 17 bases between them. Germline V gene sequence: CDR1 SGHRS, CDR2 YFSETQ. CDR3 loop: CASSRTPSGDTDTQYF. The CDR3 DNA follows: TGCGCCAGCAGCCGGACGCCCAGCGGAGACACAGATACGCAGTATTTT.

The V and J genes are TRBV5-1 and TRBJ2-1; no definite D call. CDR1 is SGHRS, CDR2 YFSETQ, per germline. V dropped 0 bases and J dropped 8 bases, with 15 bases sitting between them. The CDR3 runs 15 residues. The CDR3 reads CASSLESIKGYEQFF. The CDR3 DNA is TGCGCCAGCAGCTTGGAGTCTATAAAGGGCTATGAGCAGTTCTTC.

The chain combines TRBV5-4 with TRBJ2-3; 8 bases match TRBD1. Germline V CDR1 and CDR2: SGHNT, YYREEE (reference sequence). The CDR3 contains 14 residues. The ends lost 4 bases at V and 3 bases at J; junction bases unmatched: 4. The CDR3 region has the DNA TGTGCCAGCAGCCTTTACAGGGGGACAGATACGCAGTATTTT. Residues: CASSLYRGTDTQYF.

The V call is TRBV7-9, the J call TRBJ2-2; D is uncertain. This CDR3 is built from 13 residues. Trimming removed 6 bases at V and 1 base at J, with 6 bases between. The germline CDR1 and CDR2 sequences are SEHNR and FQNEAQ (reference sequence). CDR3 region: CASRSGNTGELFF. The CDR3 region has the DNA TGTGCCAGCAGGTCAGGGAACACCGGGGAGCTGTTTTTT.

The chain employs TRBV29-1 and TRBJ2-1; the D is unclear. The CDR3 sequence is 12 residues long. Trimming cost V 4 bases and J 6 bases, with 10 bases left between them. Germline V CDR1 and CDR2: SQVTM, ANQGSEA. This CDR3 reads CSVVLGSNEQFF. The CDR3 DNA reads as TGCAGCGTTGTGCTGGGTAGCAATGAGCAGTTCTTC.

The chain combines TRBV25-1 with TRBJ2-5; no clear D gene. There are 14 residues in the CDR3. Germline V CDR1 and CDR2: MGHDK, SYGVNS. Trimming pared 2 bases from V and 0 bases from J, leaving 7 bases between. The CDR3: CASSEVGHQETQYF. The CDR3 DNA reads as TGTGCCAGCAGTGAAGTTGGTCACCAAGAGACCCAGTACTTC.

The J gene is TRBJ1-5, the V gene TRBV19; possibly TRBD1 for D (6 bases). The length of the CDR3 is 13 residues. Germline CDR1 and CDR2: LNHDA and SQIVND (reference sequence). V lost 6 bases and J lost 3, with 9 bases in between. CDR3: CASRDRFNQPQHF. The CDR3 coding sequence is TGTGCCAGTAGGGACAGATTCAATCAGCCCCAGCATTTT.

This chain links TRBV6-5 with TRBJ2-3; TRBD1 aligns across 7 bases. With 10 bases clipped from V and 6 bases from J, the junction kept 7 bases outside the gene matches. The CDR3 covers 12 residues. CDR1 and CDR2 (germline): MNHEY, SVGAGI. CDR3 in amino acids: CATGTAPDTQYF. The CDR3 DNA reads TGTGCCACGGGGACAGCCCCTGATACGCAGTATTTT.

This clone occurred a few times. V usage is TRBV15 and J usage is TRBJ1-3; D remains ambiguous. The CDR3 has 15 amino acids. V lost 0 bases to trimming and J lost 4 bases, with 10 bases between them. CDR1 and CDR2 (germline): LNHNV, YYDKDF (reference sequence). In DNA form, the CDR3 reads TGTGCCACCAGCAGAGATTGGGGATCCGGAAACACCATATATTTT. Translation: CATSRDWGSGNTIYF.

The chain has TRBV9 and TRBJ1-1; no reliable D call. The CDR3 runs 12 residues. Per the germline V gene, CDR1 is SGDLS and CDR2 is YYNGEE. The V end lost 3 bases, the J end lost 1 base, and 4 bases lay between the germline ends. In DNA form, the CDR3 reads TGTGCCAGCAGCGGGGAGAACACTGAAGCTTTCTTT. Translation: CASSGENTEAFF.

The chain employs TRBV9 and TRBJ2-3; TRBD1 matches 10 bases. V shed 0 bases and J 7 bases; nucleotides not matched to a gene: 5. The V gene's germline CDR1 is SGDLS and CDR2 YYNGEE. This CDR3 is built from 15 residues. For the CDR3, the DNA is TGTGCCAGCAGCGTAGGACAGGGGGCGTTACATACGCAGTATTTT. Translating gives CASSVGQGALHTQYF.

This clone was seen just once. The CDR3 sequence: CASSYGGDYGYTF. CDR3 DNA: TGTGCCAGCAGTTACGGGGGTGACTATGGCTACACCTTC. The rearrangement joins TRBV6-6 to TRBJ1-2; weak D call: TRBD1 (5 bases). From germline, CDR1 is MNHNY and CDR2 SVGAGI (reference sequence). V gave up 2 bases and J gave up 3 bases, with 7 bases separating them. The CDR3 is made up of 13 amino acids.

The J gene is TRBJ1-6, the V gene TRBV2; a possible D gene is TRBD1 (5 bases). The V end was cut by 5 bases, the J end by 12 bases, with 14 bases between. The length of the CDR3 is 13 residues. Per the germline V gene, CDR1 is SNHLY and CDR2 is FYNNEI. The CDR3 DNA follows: TGTGCCAGCAGTCCCTCTTCAGGGTTACCCCTCCACTTT. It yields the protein CASSPSSGLPLHF. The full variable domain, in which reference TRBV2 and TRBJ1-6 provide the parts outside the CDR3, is EPEVTQTPSHQVTQMGQEVILRCVPISNHLYFYWYRQILGQKVEFLVSFYNNEISEKSEIFDDQFSVERPDGSNFTLKIRSTKLEDSAMYFCASSPSSGLPLHFGNGTRLTVT.

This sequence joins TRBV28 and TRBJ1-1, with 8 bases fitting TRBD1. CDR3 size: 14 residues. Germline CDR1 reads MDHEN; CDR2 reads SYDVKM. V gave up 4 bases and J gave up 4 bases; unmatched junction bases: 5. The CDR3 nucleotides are TGTGCCAGCAGTTATTACAGGGGGGGCACTGAAGCTTTCTTT. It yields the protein CASSYYRGGTEAFF.

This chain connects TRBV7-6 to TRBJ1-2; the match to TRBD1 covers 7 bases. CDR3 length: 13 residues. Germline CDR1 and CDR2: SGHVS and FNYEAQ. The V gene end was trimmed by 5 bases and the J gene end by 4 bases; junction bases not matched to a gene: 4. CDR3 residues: CASSPRQGYGYTF. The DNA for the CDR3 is TGTGCCAGCAGCCCTAGACAGGGCTATGGCTACACCTTC.

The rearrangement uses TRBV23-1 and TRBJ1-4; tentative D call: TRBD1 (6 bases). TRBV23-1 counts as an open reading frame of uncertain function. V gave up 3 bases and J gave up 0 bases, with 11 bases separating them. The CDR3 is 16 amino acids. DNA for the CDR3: TGCGCCAGCAGTCACCGGACAGATGCAACTAATGAAAAACTGTTTTTT. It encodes CASSHRTDATNEKLFF.

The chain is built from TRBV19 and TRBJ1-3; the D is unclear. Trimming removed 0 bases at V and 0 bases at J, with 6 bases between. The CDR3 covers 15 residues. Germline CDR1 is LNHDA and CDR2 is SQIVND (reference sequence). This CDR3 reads CASSIDRYSGNTIYF. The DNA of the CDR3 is TGTGCCAGTAGTATAGACCGCTACTCTGGAAACACCATATATTTT.

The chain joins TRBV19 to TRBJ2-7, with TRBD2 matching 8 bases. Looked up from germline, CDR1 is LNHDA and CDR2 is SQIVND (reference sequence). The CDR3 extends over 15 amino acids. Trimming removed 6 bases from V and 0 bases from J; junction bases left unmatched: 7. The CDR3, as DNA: TGTGCCAGTAGCCCAGGGGCGGGGGGCTCCTACGAGCAGTACTTC. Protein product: CASSPGAGGSYEQYF.

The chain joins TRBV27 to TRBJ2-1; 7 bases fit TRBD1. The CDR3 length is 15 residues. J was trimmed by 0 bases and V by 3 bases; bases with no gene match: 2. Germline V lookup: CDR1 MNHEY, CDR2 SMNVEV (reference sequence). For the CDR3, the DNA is TGTGCCAGCAGTTTGGACAGGAGCTCCTACAATGAGCAGTTCTTC. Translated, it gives CASSLDRSSYNEQFF.

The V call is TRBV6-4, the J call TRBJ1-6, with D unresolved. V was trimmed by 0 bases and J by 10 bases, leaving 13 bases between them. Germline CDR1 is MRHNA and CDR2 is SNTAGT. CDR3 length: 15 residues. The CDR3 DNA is TGTGCCAGCAGTGACTCATGGGTAAAGGGATCACCCCTCCACTTT. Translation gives CASSDSWVKGSPLHF.